These 25 T cell receptor beta chains originate from one sample sequenced in a study of T cells in Graves' hyperthyroidism and ophthalmopathy (dated by TCRdb to the late 2010s). Libraries came from multiplex PCR. Sequencing took place on an Illumina HiSeq 2000. The TCR beta CDR3 regions were amplified from RNA transcripts. A first-round RT-PCR of the TCR CDR3 used the HTBI primer set with the Qiagen OneStep RT-PCR kit. TCRdb reprocessing: public reads trimmed at Q25 with fastp, clones called with MiXCR, in-frame beta chains kept. Each entry merges the rows of one CDR3 protein and shows their most common DNA and genes. This sample has a few hundred thousand distinct CDR3 sequences in its table, and around 20% of those were observed once. The biggest ten clones account for 40% to 45% of the sample. What was sequenced was blood. The receptors were gathered from a man aged 18 to 29 with Graves' ophthalmopathy.

This clonotype has at least ten counts. CDR3 DNA: TGTGCCAGCAGCGAAGGCAGTAAGACCAACTATGGCTACACCTTC. Protein: CASSEGSKTNYGYTF. The chain joins TRBV9 to TRBJ1-2; D is unclear. The V gene lost 3 bases and the J gene lost 2 bases, with 14 bases spanning the gap. The length of the CDR3 is 15 residues. The germline CDR1 and CDR2 sequences are SGDLS and YYNGEE.

This clonotype was seen ten or more times. This chain connects TRBV3-1 to TRBJ1-2; D ambiguous. Trimming removed 0 bases from V and 3 bases from J, with 8 bases in between. The CDR3 has 14 residues. Germline CDR1 reads LGHDT; CDR2 reads YNNKEL (reference sequence). The CDR3 coding sequence is TGTGCCAGCAGCCAAGATGCAGCGGACTATGGCTACACCTTC. This gives the protein CASSQDAADYGYTF.

The table lists this clonotype with a few counts. J is TRBJ1-3 and V is TRBV18; maybe TRBD1 (6 bases). The V gene's germline CDR1 is KGHSH and CDR2 LQKENI. There are 13 residues in the CDR3. V lost 5 bases to trimming and J lost 7 bases, with 12 bases between them. The CDR3 protein is CASSYNQGNTIYF. CDR3 coding DNA: TGTGCCAGCTCATACAATCAGGGGAACACCATATATTTT.

This clonotype was counted many times. The V gene is TRBV6-1, the J gene TRBJ2-2; weak D call: TRBD2 (5 bases). The CDR3 runs to 13 residues. Germline V lookup: CDR1 MNHNS, CDR2 SASEGT. Trimming left V 2 bases short and J 5 bases short, with 6 bases between. CDR3 sequence: CASSEPGTGELFF. Here the CDR3 DNA reads TGTGCCAGCAGTGAACCGGGAACCGGGGAGCTGTTTTTT.

This clonotype was detected only a few times. The CDR3 sequence is CSARGAGSRDQPQHF. DNA of the CDR3: TGCAGTGCTAGAGGGGCCGGGAGCCGTGATCAGCCCCAGCATTTT. The chain links TRBV20-1 to TRBJ1-5, with D unresolved. Trimming removed 1 base from V and 5 bases from J, with 15 bases in between. The CDR3 runs to 15 residues. Germline CDR1 DFQATT, CDR2 SNEGSKA (reference sequence).

The table lists this clonotype with many counts. The CDR3 region has the DNA TGTGCCAGCAGCCTAAAGTGGAACACTGAAGCTTTCTTT. Amino acid sequence: CASSLKWNTEAFF. V gene TRBV2 combines with J gene TRBJ1-1, with unresolved D. The V gene lost 6 bases and the J gene lost 1 base, with 9 bases spanning the gap. CDR3 length: 13 residues. The germline V gene encodes CDR1 SNHLY and CDR2 FYNNEI.

This clonotype was seen repeatedly, ten times or more. This chain connects TRBV10-3 to TRBJ1-1; TRBD1 matches 8 bases. Per germline, CDR1 ENHRY and CDR2 SYGVKD. Unmatched junction bases numbered 4, after V lost 3 bases and J lost 10 bases. The CDR3 length is 12 residues. CDR3 region: CAISDRGRGAFF. For the CDR3, the DNA is TGTGCCATCAGTGACAGGGGGCGTGGAGCTTTCTTT.

This clonotype appeared many times. The chain uses TRBV18 and TRBJ2-3; 9 bases agree with TRBD2. Germline values: CDR1 KGHSH, CDR2 LQKENI. CDR3 length: 15 residues. The J segment lost 5 bases and the V segment lost 0 bases, leaving 3 bases of the junction unmatched. CDR3 sequence reads: CASSPPSGSRDTQYF. In DNA, the CDR3 is TGTGCCAGCTCACCACCTAGCGGGAGCCGAGATACGCAGTATTTT.

Concerning this clonotype itself: A single base separates this from a much larger clone, so it may be a read error. The chain is built from TRBV15 and TRBJ2-7; tentatively, D is TRBD1 or TRBD2 (6 bases each). The CDR3 has 15 residues. Per germline, CDR1 LNHNV and CDR2 YYDKDF (reference sequence). V was shortened by 0 bases and J by 2 bases, with 11 bases between the two germline ends. The CDR3 reads CATSRDGGTPYEQYF. The CDR3 nucleotides are TGTGCCACCAGCAGAGATGGGGGGACACCCTACGAGCAGTACTTC.

This clonotype has at least ten counts. The chain carries TRBV19 and TRBJ2-7, with D tentatively TRBD2 (5 bases). Per germline, CDR1 LNHDA and CDR2 SQIVND (reference sequence). This CDR3 is 14 amino acids long. Trimming shortened V by 5 bases and J by 2 bases, and 13 bases separated the two germline ends. The CDR3 DNA is TGTGCCAGTAGTTCCCGGGAAGGTACCTACGAGCAGTACTTC. It yields the protein CASSSREGTYEQYF.

This clonotype was observed many times. This chain uses TRBV2 with TRBJ2-3; a weak D match, TRBD1 (5 bases). Germline CDR1 reads SNHLY; CDR2 reads FYNNEI. The CDR3 runs 16 residues. The V end was cut by 3 bases, the J end by 5 bases, with 18 bases between. CDR3 coding DNA: TGTGCCAGCAGTGATTTCAGCCTGGGGCTTAGAGATACGCAGTATTTT. Translation gives CASSDFSLGLRDTQYF.

This clonotype was recorded many times. The chain is built from TRBV6-1 and TRBJ1-5; 10 bases fit TRBD1. Losses at the gene ends were 3 bases for V and 0 bases for J; bases not matched to a gene: 2. Per germline, CDR1 MNHNS and CDR2 SASEGT. The CDR3 has 16 residues. In DNA, the CDR3 is TGTGCCAGCAGTGAGGGACAGGGGATTAGCAATCAGCCCCAGCATTTT. Translated, it gives CASSEGQGISNQPQHF.

This chain links TRBV12-3 or TRBV12-4 with TRBJ1-1; D is perhaps TRBD1 (6 bases). The CDR3 contains 13 residues. Trimming took off 6 bases at V and 5 bases at J, with 13 bases between the two ends. CDR3 region: CASRRGGGTEAFF. CDR3 bases: TGTGCCAGCAGGCGGGGAGGGGGGACTGAAGCTTTCTTT.

The chain recombines TRBV14 with TRBJ2-6, with no clear D. CDR1 is SGHDN, CDR2 FVKESK, per germline. The CDR3 sequence is 15 residues long. The V end lost 3 bases, the J end lost 4 bases, and 10 bases lay between the germline ends. The CDR3 bases are TGTGCCAGCAGCCAGGGGATATGGGGGGCCAACGTCCTGACTTTC. This sequence encodes CASSQGIWGANVLTF.

This clonotype was counted many times. The chain is built from TRBV2 and TRBJ1-1; D is uncertain. The V gene's germline CDR1 is SNHLY and CDR2 FYNNEI. The CDR3 covers 16 residues. V lost 3 bases and J lost 1, with 15 bases in between. The CDR3 nucleotides read TGTGCCAGCAGTGAGGGCCACGGCCGGGGGAACACTGAAGCTTTCTTT. It is translated as CASSEGHGRGNTEAFF.

This clonotype was detected only a few times. The chain links TRBV3-1 to TRBJ2-2; 13 nucleotides align to TRBD2. The CDR3 runs to 20 residues. V lost 0 bases and J lost 6; bases outside the gene matches: 13. Germline V gene sequence: CDR1 LGHDT, CDR2 YNNKEL (reference sequence). The CDR3 sequence is CASSQDKLAGGQIYAGELFF. The CDR3 DNA is TGTGCCAGCAGCCAAGATAAACTAGCGGGGGGGCAGATATATGCCGGGGAGCTGTTTTTT.

At least ten counts were recorded for this clonotype. The chain links TRBV9 to TRBJ1-2; a weak D match, TRBD1 (5 bases). There are 15 residues in the CDR3. The V gene's germline CDR1 is SGDLS and CDR2 YYNGEE. Trimming removed 0 bases at V and 4 bases at J, with 13 bases between. CDR3 DNA sequence: TGTGCCAGCAGCGTAGAGGGCAGGGCGCTCTATGGCTACACCTTC. This sequence encodes CASSVEGRALYGYTF.

The table lists this clonotype with many counts. V gene TRBV5-1 combines with J gene TRBJ2-3, with D possibly being TRBD1 or TRBD2 (6 bases each). Between the trimmed V and J ends, which lost 2 bases and 1 base, there was a span of 11 bases. Germline V gene sequence: CDR1 SGHRS, CDR2 YFSETQ. This CDR3 is built from 15 residues. The chain's CDR3 is CASSFTGAGTDTQYF. The DNA of the CDR3 is TGCGCCAGCAGCTTCACGGGGGCGGGCACAGATACGCAGTATTTT.

The chain has TRBV3-1 and TRBJ2-6; D uncertain. V was clipped by 3 bases and J by 3 bases, with 9 bases between them. This CDR3 comprises 15 residues. The V gene's germline CDR1 is LGHDT and CDR2 YNNKEL (reference sequence). CDR3 sequence reads: CASSHLQDGANVLTF. The DNA of the CDR3 is TGTGCCAGCAGCCACCTCCAAGATGGGGCCAACGTCCTGACTTTC. Using reference TRBV3-1 and TRBJ2-6 for the parts outside the CDR3, the full variable domain is DTAVSQTPKYLVTQMGNDKSIKCEQNLGHDTMYWYKQDSKKFLKIMFSYNNKELIINETVPNRFSPKSPDKAHLNLHINSLELGDSAVYFCASSHLQDGANVLTFGAGSRLTVL.

Ten or more counts support this clonotype. The rearrangement uses TRBV7-9 and TRBJ1-1; D is unclear. The CDR3 sequence is 15 residues long. The germline CDR1 and CDR2 sequences are SEHNR and FQNEAQ (reference sequence). Trimming left V 7 bases short and J 4 bases short, with 19 bases between. The CDR3 sequence: CASILLLSGPTEAFF. CDR3 DNA: TGTGCCAGCATCTTGCTCCTATCTGGCCCCACTGAAGCTTTCTTT. Variable domain in full (rest from reference TRBV7-9 and TRBJ1-1): DTGVSQNPRHKITKRGQNVTFRCDPISEHNRLYWYRQTLGQGPEFLTYFQNEAQLEKSRLLSDRFSAERPKGSFSTLEIQRTEQGDSAMYLCASILLLSGPTEAFFGQGTRLTVV.

This chain links TRBV5-1 with TRBJ2-5; TRBD2 is a possible D gene (5 bases). The CDR3 contains 15 residues. Germline V CDR1 and CDR2: SGHRS, YFSETQ. Trimming took off 3 bases at V and 5 bases at J, with 17 bases between the two ends. The CDR3 DNA reads as TGCGCCAGCAGCTCTGGAGGCGGGTTCCGGGAGACCCAGTACTTC. It translates to CASSSGGGFRETQYF.

The V and J genes are TRBV4-1 and TRBJ1-3; weak D call: TRBD1 (5 bases). The CDR3 is 14 residues long. V was trimmed by 4 bases and J by 3 bases, leaving 10 bases between them. CDR1 and CDR2 (germline): MGHRA, YSYEKL. For the CDR3, the DNA is TGCGCCAGCAGCCTGGACACCGGTGGAAACACCATATATTTT. Translating it yields CASSLDTGGNTIYF.

The sample holds a few counts of this clonotype. V gene TRBV11-2 combines with J gene TRBJ2-5, with 16 bases matching TRBD2. Trimming removed 6 bases from V and 5 bases from J; junction bases left unmatched: 12. From germline, CDR1 is SGHAT and CDR2 FQNNGV. The CDR3 consists of 18 residues. The CDR3, as DNA: TGTGCCAGCAGTCCGGGACTAGCGGGGGGGCCCATGGAGGAGACCCAGTACTTC. Amino acid sequence: CASSPGLAGGPMEETQYF. Together with reference TRBV11-2 and TRBJ2-5, the CDR3 gives the full variable domain: EAGVAQSPRYKIIEKRQSVAFWCNPISGHATLYWYQQILGQGPKLLIQFQNNGVVDDSQLPKDRFSAERLKGVDSTLKIQPAKLEDSAVYLCASSPGLAGGPMEETQYFGPGTRLLVL.

This clonotype has more than one count but fewer than ten. At one end, the junction sequence differs from germline, possibly due to a read error. The chain links TRBV6-1 to TRBJ1-2, with D maybe TRBD1 (5 bases). Germline V gene lookup returns CDR1 MNHNS and CDR2 SASEGT. The CDR3 contains 10 residues. The chain's CDR3 is CASYWGGFTF. CDR3 bases: TGTGCCAGCTATTGGGGCGGCTTCACCTTC.

Here the CDR3 reads CASSAPGTEKLFF. In DNA form, the CDR3 reads TGTGCCAGCAGTGCACCTGGGACGGAAAAACTGTTTTTT. The chain is built from TRBV6-1 and TRBJ1-4; D is possibly TRBD1 (5 bases). Trimming removed 4 bases at V and 8 bases at J, with 11 bases between. Germline values: CDR1 MNHNS, CDR2 SASEGT. This CDR3 is built from 13 residues.